This is a list of T cell receptor beta chains from one sample in a study of T-cell reconstitution after alpha-beta-depleted transplantation in children. A single record per CDR3 protein comes from TCRdb applying MiXCR to the PCR reads. Of approximately 250,000 distinct CDR3 sequences listed, around 8.9% are singletons. Here the sequenced sample was PBMCs from the stem cell graft donor, taken from the stem cell graft. All receptors come from a human donor who donated a stem cell graft to a child with SCID. The CDR3 runs from the conserved cysteine through the conserved F or W. A D gene is named only where the DNA matches it firmly. Clone size is stated in some rows and not others, as once, few, many or a class when expanded.

abundance,d_gene,v_gene,j_gene,CDR3aa,CDR3nt
few,TRBD2,TRBV11-2,TRBJ2-3,CASSLEVGGAADTQYF,TGTGCCAGCAGCTTAGAGGTCGGGGGGGCAGCAGATACGCAGTATTTT
many,TRBD1,TRBV7-2,TRBJ1-2,CASSPRDRARGYTF,TGTGCCAGCAGCCCAAGGGACAGGGCTAGGGGCTACACCTTC
many,.,TRBV12-3/TRBV12-4,TRBJ2-5,CASSFQGTGTQYF,TGTGCCAGCAGTTTTCAAGGTACTGGGACCCAGTACTTC
many,TRBD2,TRBV20-1,TRBJ2-1,CSARGGGAYNEQFF,TGCAGTGCTAGAGGCGGGGGGGCCTACAATGAGCAGTTCTTC
few,.,TRBV6-6,TRBJ2-7,CASSFRSGEQYF,TGTGCCAGCAGTTTCAGGTCGGGCGAGCAGTACTTC
many,.,TRBV12-3/TRBV12-4,TRBJ2-7,CASSLVPDDSYEQYF,TGTGCCAGCAGTTTAGTTCCCGACGACTCCTACGAGCAGTACTTC
many,.,TRBV20-1,TRBJ2-3,CSAYRTGLRDTQYF,TGCAGTGCTTACCGGACGGGGCTTCGGGATACGCAGTATTTT
many,TRBD1,TRBV5-1,TRBJ1-4,CASSTQGGNEKLFF,TGCGCCAGCAGCACTCAGGGGGGTAATGAAAAACTGTTTTTT
many,.,TRBV6-1,TRBJ1-2,CASARLTYYGYTF,TGTGCCAGCGCCCGTCTAACTTACTATGGCTACACCTTC
many,.,TRBV7-9,TRBJ2-7,CASSGQLNYEQYF,TGTGCCAGCAGCGGACAGCTTAACTACGAGCAGTACTTC
.,.,TRBV21-1,TRBJ2-5,CASSNSKPQETQYF,TGTGCCAGCAGCAATTCGAAACCCCAAGAGACCCAGTACTTC
many,.,TRBV10-3,TRBJ2-2,CASSSGDTGELFF,TGTGCCAGCAGTTCGGGGGACACCGGGGAGCTGTTTTTT